This is a list of T cell receptor beta chains from one sample in a study of identical twins. Via MiXCR, TCRdb re-called the 5' RACE reads, giving one row per CDR3 protein. The table lists 250,000 or so distinct CDR3 sequences, approximately 8.3% of them singletons, with 3% to 3.5% in the top ten. Separately, the same data were catalogued under a study of yellow fever vaccine responses in identical twins.

The material sequenced was CD8+ T cells sorted from blood. The receptors here all came from a woman in her late teens or twenties in good health. Each CDR3 is given with its conserved first and last residue. Each record gives: J gene, V gene, clone size, D gene, CDR3 DNA, CDR3 protein. A D gene is named only where the DNA matches it firmly. A row's size may be missing; if present it is once, few, many or a size class.

J: TRBJ2-1
V: TRBV24-1
size: many
D: -
DNA: TGTGCCACCAGTGATTTGGGGGCCGACCTCAATGAGCAGTTCTTC
CDR3: CATSDLGADLNEQFF

J: TRBJ2-1
V: TRBV7-8
size: many
D: -
DNA: TGTGCCAGCAGCTCCCGACCTCCCAATAAGTTCTTC
CDR3: CASSSRPPNKFF

J: TRBJ1-1
V: TRBV5-1
size: few
D: -
DNA: TGCGCCAGCAGCTTGAGTACACCGAACACTGAAGCTTTCTTT
CDR3: CASSLSTPNTEAFF

J: TRBJ1-6
V: TRBV28
size: -
D: TRBD1
DNA: TGTGCCAGCTCTACAGGGGCCGGACGTAATTCACCCCTCCACTTT
CDR3: CASSTGAGRNSPLHF

J: TRBJ2-7
V: TRBV25-1
size: few
D: -
DNA: TGTGCCAGCATGTATGGGGGAGGCGAGCAGTACTTC
CDR3: CASMYGGGEQYF

J: TRBJ2-1
V: TRBV7-9
size: many
D: TRBD1
DNA: TGTGCCAGCAGCTTAGCAGGGGGCGATGAGCAGTTCTTC
CDR3: CASSLAGGDEQFF

J: TRBJ2-7
V: TRBV12-3/TRBV12-4
size: many
D: -
DNA: TGTGCCAGCAATATCAACTCCTACGAGCAGTACTTC
CDR3: CASNINSYEQYF

J: TRBJ2-1
V: TRBV12-3/TRBV12-4
size: -
D: TRBD2
DNA: TGTGCCAGCAGTTTTAGCGGGGGGGCCGTTGAGCAGTTCTTC
CDR3: CASSFSGGAVEQFF

J: TRBJ2-1
V: TRBV20-1
size: few
D: -
DNA: TGCAGTGCTAGAGATGGGAACGCGGGGTCGAGGAATGAGCAGTTCTTC
CDR3: CSARDGNAGSRNEQFF

J: TRBJ2-7
V: TRBV30
size: -
D: -
DNA: TGTGCCTGGAGTGAGGGGGTGTGGGCAGTGGAGTACTTC
CDR3: CAWSEGVWAVEYF

J: TRBJ1-1
V: TRBV12-3/TRBV12-4
size: many
D: TRBD1
DNA: TGTGCCAGCAGTCCCTACGGACAGGTGGCAGCTTTCTTT
CDR3: CASSPYGQVAAFF

J: TRBJ2-1
V: TRBV7-9
size: many
D: TRBD1
DNA: TGTGCCAGCAGCCCTAGGGTGGGACAGCCGTACAATGAGCAGTTCTTC
CDR3: CASSPRVGQPYNEQFF

J: TRBJ2-3
V: TRBV27
size: few
D: TRBD2
DNA: TGTGCCACCCGGGAGGAACCTACAGATACGCAGTATTTT
CDR3: CATREEPTDTQYF

J: TRBJ1-2
V: TRBV29-1
size: many
D: TRBD1
DNA: TGCAGCGTTGAAGATCCGTCAGGGGGATTCTATGGCTACACCTTC
CDR3: CSVEDPSGGFYGYTF

J: TRBJ1-2
V: TRBV5-1
size: many
D: -
DNA: TGCGCCAGCAGCGTCATCTTCGACGGCTATGGCTACACCTTC
CDR3: CASSVIFDGYGYTF

J: TRBJ2-7
V: TRBV4-3
size: few
D: -
DNA: TGCGCCAGCAGCCAAGATCTTGGCGGGATCCCCTCCTACGAGCAGTACTTC
CDR3: CASSQDLGGIPSYEQYF

J: TRBJ1-5
V: TRBV5-6
size: few
D: -
DNA: TGTGCCAGCAGCTTTCAGAGTCAGCCCCAGCATTTT
CDR3: CASSFQSQPQHF

J: TRBJ2-1
V: TRBV11-2
size: -
D: TRBD2
DNA: TGTGCCAGCAGCTTAAGTTCCAGACTAGCGGGAGAGGACAATGAGCAGTTCTTC
CDR3: CASSLSSRLAGEDNEQFF

J: TRBJ2-1
V: TRBV9
size: many
D: -
DNA: TGTGCCAGCAGCGAGGGGGGACATCACTACAATGAGCAGTTCTTC
CDR3: CASSEGGHHYNEQFF

J: TRBJ2-3
V: TRBV9
size: few
D: TRBD2
DNA: TGTGCCAGTGCGGGGGGCAGGTCAGATACGCAGTATTTT
CDR3: CASAGGRSDTQYF

J: TRBJ2-7
V: TRBV6-5
size: -
D: -
DNA: TGTGCCAGCAGTTCCATCAGGGGACACTCCTACGAGCAGTACTTC
CDR3: CASSSIRGHSYEQYF

J: TRBJ1-4
V: TRBV7-9
size: -
D: -
DNA: TGTGCCAGCAGCTTAGGTCTGCAAGGGAATGAAAAACTGTTTTTT
CDR3: CASSLGLQGNEKLFF

J: TRBJ2-2
V: TRBV14
size: -
D: -
DNA: TGTGCCAGCAGCCAAGTAACCAGTGGGACCGGGGAGCTGTTTTTT
CDR3: CASSQVTSGTGELFF

J: TRBJ2-1
V: TRBV7-9
size: many
D: -
DNA: TGTGCCAGCAGCTTAGCGCTGGGGAGTAGTTCCAATGAGCAGTTCTTC
CDR3: CASSLALGSSSNEQFF